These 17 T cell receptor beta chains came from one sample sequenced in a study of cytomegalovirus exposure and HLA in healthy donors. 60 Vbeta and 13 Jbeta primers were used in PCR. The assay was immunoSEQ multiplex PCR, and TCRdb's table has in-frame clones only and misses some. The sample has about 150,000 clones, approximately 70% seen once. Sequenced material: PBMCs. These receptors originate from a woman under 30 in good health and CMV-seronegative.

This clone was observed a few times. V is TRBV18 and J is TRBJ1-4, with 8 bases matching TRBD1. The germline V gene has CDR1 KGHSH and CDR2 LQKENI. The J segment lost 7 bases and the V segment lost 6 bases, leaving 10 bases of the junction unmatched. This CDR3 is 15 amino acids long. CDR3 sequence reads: CASSPPGQGGEKLFF. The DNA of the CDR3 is TGTGCCAGCTCTCCCCCCGGACAGGGTGGTGAAAAACTGTTTTTT.

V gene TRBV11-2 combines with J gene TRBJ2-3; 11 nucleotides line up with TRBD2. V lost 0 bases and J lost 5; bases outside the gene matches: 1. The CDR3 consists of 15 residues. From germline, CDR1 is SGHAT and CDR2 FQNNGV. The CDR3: CASSLDLAGGDTQYF. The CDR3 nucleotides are TGTGCCAGCAGCTTAGATCTAGCGGGAGGAGATACGCAGTATTTT.

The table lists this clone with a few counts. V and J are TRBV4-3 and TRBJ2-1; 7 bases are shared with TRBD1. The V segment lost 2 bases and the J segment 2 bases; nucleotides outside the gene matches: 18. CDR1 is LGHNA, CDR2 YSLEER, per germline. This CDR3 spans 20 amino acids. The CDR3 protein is CASSQNLGLPPGTAYNEQFF. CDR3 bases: TGCGCCAGCAGCCAAAACCTCGGACTGCCGCCCGGGACAGCCTACAATGAGCAGTTCTTC.

The CDR3 sequence is CASSLGRGMRDQPQHF. As DNA, the CDR3 is TGTGCCAGCAGCTTAGGGCGGGGAATGAGGGATCAGCCCCAGCATTTT. The V call is TRBV7-8, the J call TRBJ1-5; D is undetermined. CDR1 and CDR2 from the germline V gene are SGHVS and FQNEAQ. The CDR3 sequence is 16 residues long. V was trimmed by 1 base and J by 5 bases, leaving 15 bases between them.

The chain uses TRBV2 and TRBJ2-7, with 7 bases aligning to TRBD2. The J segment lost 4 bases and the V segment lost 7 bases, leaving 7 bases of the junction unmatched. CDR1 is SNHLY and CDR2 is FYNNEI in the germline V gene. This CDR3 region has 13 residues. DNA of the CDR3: TGTGCCAGCAATAGGGGAGGGCGGTACGAGCAGTACGTC. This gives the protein CASNRGGRYEQYV.

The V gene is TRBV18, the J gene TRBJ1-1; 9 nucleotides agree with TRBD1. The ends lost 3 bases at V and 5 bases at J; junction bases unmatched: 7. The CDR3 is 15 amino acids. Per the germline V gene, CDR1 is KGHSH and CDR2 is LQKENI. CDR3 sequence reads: CASSPPTGGGTEAFF. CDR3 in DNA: TGTGCCAGCTCACCTCCGACAGGGGGTGGGACTGAAGCTTTCTTT. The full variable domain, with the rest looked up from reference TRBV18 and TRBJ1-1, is NAGVMQNPRHLVRRRGQEARLRCSPMKGHSHVYWYRQLPEEGLKFMVYLQKENIIDESGMPKERFSAEFPKEGPSILRIQQVVRGDSAAYFCASSPPTGGGTEAFFGQGTRLTVV.

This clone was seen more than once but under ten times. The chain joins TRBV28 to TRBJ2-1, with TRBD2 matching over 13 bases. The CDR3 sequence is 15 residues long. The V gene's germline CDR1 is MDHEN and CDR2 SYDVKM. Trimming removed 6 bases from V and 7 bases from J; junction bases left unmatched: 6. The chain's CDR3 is CASSLTSGGANEQFF. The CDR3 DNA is TGTGCCAGCAGCCTAACTAGCGGGGGGGCAAATGAGCAGTTCTTC.

The CDR3 coding sequence is TGTGCCAGCAGTATGTTTAGCTCCTATAATTCACCCCTCCACTTT. It codes for CASSMFSSYNSPLHF. The chain recombines TRBV6-5 with TRBJ1-6, with D unclear. The V and J ends lost 5 bases and 0 bases respectively, with 8 bases between them. Germline CDR1 is MNHEY and CDR2 is SVGAGI. The CDR3 spans 15 residues.

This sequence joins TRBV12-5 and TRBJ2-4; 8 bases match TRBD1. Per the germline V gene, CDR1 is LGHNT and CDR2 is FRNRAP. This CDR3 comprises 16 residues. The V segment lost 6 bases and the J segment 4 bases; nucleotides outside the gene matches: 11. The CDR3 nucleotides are TGTGCTAGTGGCCCCGGACAGGGAGTTGGTAAAAACATTCAGTACTTC. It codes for CASGPGQGVGKNIQYF. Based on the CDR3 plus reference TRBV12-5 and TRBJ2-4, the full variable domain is DARVTQTPRHKVTEMGQEVTMRCQPILGHNTVFWYRQTMMQGLELLAYFRNRAPLDDSGMPKDRFSAEMPDATLATLKIQPSEPRDSAVYFCASGPGQGVGKNIQYFGAGTRLSVL.

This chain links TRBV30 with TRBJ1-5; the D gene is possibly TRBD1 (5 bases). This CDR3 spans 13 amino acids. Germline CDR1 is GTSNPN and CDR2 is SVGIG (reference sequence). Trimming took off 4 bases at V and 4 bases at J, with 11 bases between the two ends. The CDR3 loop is CAWNRAGNQPQHF. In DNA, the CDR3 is TGTGCCTGGAATAGGGCAGGGAATCAGCCCCAGCATTTT.

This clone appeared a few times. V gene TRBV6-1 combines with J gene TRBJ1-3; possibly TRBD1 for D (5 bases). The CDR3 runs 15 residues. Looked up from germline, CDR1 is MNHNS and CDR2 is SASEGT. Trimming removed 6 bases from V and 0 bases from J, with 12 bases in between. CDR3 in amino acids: CASRTRGSSGNTIYF. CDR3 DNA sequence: TGTGCCAGCAGGACTAGGGGAAGCTCTGGAAACACCATATATTTT.

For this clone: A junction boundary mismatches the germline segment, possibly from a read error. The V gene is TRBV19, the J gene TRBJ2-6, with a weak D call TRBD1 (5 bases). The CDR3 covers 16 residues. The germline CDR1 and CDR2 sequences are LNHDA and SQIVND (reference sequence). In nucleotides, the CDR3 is TGTGCCAGTAGCGGTGATCCCAGTACTGGGGCCAACGGCCTGACTTTC. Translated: CASSGDPSTGANGLTF.

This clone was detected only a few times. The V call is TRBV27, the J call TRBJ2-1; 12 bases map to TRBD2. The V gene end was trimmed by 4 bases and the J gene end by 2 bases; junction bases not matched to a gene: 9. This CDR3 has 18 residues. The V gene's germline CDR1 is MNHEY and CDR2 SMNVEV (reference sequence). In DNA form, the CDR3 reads TGTGCCAGCAGTTCCCTGACTAGCGGGGGACCCCCCTACAATGAGCAGTTCTTC. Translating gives CASSSLTSGGPPYNEQFF.

CDR3 coding DNA: TGTGCCAGCAGCCCAACTAGCGGGAGGGCAAATGAGCAGTTCTTC. Protein sequence: CASSPTSGRANEQFF. V gene TRBV7-8 combines with J gene TRBJ2-1, with TRBD2 identical over 13 bases. CDR1 is SGHVS, CDR2 FQNEAQ, per germline. The ends lost 5 bases at V and 7 bases at J; junction bases unmatched: 5. This CDR3 is 15 amino acids long.

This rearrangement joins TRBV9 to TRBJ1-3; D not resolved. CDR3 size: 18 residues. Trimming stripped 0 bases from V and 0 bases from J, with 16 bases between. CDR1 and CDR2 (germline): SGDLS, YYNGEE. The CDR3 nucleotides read TGTGCCAGCAGCGTAGCCTCAGGTCGGGGTTACTCTGGAAACACCATATATTTT. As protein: CASSVASGRGYSGNTIYF.

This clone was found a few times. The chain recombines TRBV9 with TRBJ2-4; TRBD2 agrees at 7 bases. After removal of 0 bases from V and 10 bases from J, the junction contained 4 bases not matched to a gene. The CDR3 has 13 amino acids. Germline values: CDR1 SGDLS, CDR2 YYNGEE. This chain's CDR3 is CASSVAGGAIQYF. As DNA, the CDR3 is TGTGCCAGCAGCGTAGCGGGGGGTGCTATTCAGTACTTC.

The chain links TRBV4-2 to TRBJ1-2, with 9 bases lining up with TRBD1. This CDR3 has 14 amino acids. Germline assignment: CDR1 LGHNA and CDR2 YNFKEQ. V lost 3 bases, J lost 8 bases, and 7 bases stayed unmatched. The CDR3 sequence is CASSQGQGIRGYTF. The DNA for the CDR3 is TGTGCCAGCAGCCAGGGACAGGGAATCCGCGGCTACACCTTC.